This T cell receptor (beta chain) was sequenced during a study of cytomegalovirus exposure and HLA in healthy donors. The CDR3 is made up of 14 amino acids. V lost 5 bases, J lost 5 bases, and 13 bases lay in between. Germline CDR1 SGHAT, CDR2 FQNNGV. The PCR made use of 60 Vbeta and 13 Jbeta primers. Only in-frame clones appear in the TCRdb table, and some are missing; sequencing was by immunoSEQ multiplex PCR. This sample has around 150,000 clones, with roughly 79% found just once. The receptor's source is a male donor in good health and CMV-seronegative. Material for sequencing was PBMCs. The gene calls are TRBV11-2 and TRBJ2-4; the D gene is possibly TRBD1 (6 bases). CDR3 nucleotides: TGTGCCAGCAGCCCCAGAGGGGGAGAAAACATTCAGTACTTC. This translates into CASSPRGGENIQYF.